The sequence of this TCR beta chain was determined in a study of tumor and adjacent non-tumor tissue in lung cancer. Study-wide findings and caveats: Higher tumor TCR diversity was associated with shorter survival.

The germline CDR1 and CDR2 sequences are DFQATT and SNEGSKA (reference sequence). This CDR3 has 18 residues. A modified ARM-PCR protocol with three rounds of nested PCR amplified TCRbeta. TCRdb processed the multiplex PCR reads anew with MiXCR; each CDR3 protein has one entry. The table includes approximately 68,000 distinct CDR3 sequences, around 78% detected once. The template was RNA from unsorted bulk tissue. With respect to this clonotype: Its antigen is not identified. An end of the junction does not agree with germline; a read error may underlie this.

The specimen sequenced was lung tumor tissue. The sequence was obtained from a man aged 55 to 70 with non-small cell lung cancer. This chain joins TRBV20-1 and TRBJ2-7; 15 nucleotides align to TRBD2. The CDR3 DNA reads TGCAGTACTAGCGCCGGACTAGCGGGAGGGCCGGATCACTACGAGCAATACTTC. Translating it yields CSTSAGLAGGPDHYEQYF.